The rows below give T cell receptor beta chains drawn from one sample of a study of regulatory T cells in long-lasting Graves disease. TCRdb analysed the multiplex PCR reads with MiXCR anew, one entry per CDR3 protein. Found here are roughly 400,000 distinct CDR3 sequences, around 23% of them singletons; the top ten hold 14%. The sequenced sample was peripheral blood mononuclear cells (PBMCs), obtained when the disease was refractory, from a patient treated with antithyroid drugs. Receptor source: a female donor with Graves disease. Both conserved end residues are part of each CDR3. D genes are given only for firm matches. A clone size is listed for some rows: how often the clone was seen (once, few, many), or a class if it is expanded.

V gene,J gene,clone size,D gene,CDR3 protein,CDR3 DNA
TRBV6-1,TRBJ2-7,NA,NA,CASRKLSSGYEQYF,TGTGCCAGCAGGAAATTGTCTTCGGGGTACGAGCAGTACTTC
TRBV6-1,TRBJ2-4,few,NA,CASSDPAAKNIQYF,TGTGCCAGCAGCGACCCGGCCGCCAAAAACATTCAGTACTTC
TRBV20-1,TRBJ2-5,few,NA,CSAGLLGMSETQYF,TGCAGTGCAGGGCTCCTTGGGATGTCAGAGACCCAGTACTTC
TRBV5-1,TRBJ2-3,NA,TRBD2,CATRVTSGRHTQYF,TGCGCCACCCGAGTGACTAGCGGGAGACATACGCAGTATTTT
TRBV28,TRBJ2-1,many,TRBD2,CASRSSGTQNNEQFF,TGTGCCAGCAGATCCAGCGGGACTCAAAACAATGAGCAGTTCTTC
TRBV28,TRBJ2-5,many,TRBD2,CSSRTGTSGTETQYF,TGTTCCAGCAGAACCGGGACTAGCGGGACCGAGACCCAGTACTTC
TRBV20-1,TRBJ1-2,many,TRBD1,CSAGQEDYGYTF,TGCAGTGCTGGACAGGAGGACTATGGCTACACCTTC
TRBV7-9,TRBJ2-7,NA,TRBD2,CASRRGPLAGEVYEQYF,TGTGCCAGCAGACGTGGGCCACTAGCGGGAGAAGTTTACGAGCAGTACTTC
TRBV7-3,TRBJ1-1,many,NA,CASSLMGGDYTEAFF,TGTGCCAGCAGCTTAATGGGGGGCGATTATACTGAAGCTTTCTTT
TRBV7-9,TRBJ2-7,NA,NA,CASSLSGYVEQYF,TGTGCCAGCAGCTTGTCGGGGTATGTCGAGCAGTACTTC
TRBV24-1,TRBJ1-5,NA,NA,CATGERDQPQHF,TGTGCCACCGGAGAAAGGGACCAGCCCCAGCATTTT
TRBV27,TRBJ2-7,many,NA,CASSSSSGNEQYF,TGTGCCAGCAGTTCCTCCTCGGGGAACGAGCAGTACTTC
TRBV20-1,TRBJ2-7,few,TRBD1,CSARVATGGYEQYF,TGCAGTGCTAGAGTGGCGACAGGGGGCTACGAGCAGTACTTC
TRBV11-2,TRBJ2-7,few,NA,CASSLERIGEQYF,TGTGCCAGCAGCTTAGAACGAATCGGCGAGCAGTACTTC
TRBV2,TRBJ2-7,many,NA,CASLQAHEQYF,TGTGCCAGCCTCCAAGCCCACGAGCAGTACTTC
TRBV28,TRBJ2-2,many,NA,CASSWGWKNTGELFF,TGTGCCAGCAGTTGGGGGTGGAAGAACACCGGGGAGCTGTTTTTT
TRBV7-3,TRBJ2-5,NA,NA,CASSLDPGLQLVQYF,TGTGCCAGCAGCCTCGACCCGGGACTTCAATTGGTCCAGTACTTC
TRBV6-1,TRBJ1-2,many,NA,CASRTGGNNTF,TGTGCCAGCAGGACGGGGGGAAACAACACCTTC
TRBV3-1,TRBJ2-5,many,NA,CASSQEPSRYQETQYF,TGTGCCAGCAGCCAAGAGCCTAGCAGGTACCAAGAGACCCAGTACTTC
TRBV10-3,TRBJ1-2,NA,NA,CAISEGGGYRAENYGYTF,TGTGCCATCAGTGAGGGTGGCGGATACCGAGCGGAAAACTATGGCTACACCTTC
TRBV20-1,TRBJ2-5,NA,TRBD2,CSARGSTSGVGGTQYF,TGCAGTGCTAGGGGTTCGACTAGCGGGGTCGGAGGGACCCAGTACTTC
TRBV15,TRBJ2-2,few,NA,CATSRPLRTTGELFF,TGTGCCACCAGCAGACCCCTGCGGACGACCGGGGAGCTGTTTTTT
TRBV11-1,TRBJ2-2,many,NA,CASSFVNTGELFF,TGTGCCAGCAGCTTTGTGAACACCGGGGAGCTGTTTTTT
TRBV7-9,TRBJ2-1,NA,NA,CASSSSTRNNEQFF,TGTGCCAGCAGCTCATCGACTAGAAACAATGAGCAGTTCTTC
TRBV5-4,TRBJ1-1,NA,NA,CASSLEEGHYTEAFF,TGTGCCAGCAGCTTGGAGGAGGGGCATTACACTGAAGCTTTCTTT
TRBV30,TRBJ2-7,NA,TRBD2,CAWSIGTSTTYEQYF,TGTGCCTGGAGTATCGGGACTAGCACGACCTACGAGCAGTACTTC
TRBV4-1,TRBJ2-3,NA,NA,CASSHPGRRSTDTQYF,TGCGCCAGCAGCCACCCTGGGAGAAGGAGCACAGATACGCAGTATTTT
TRBV5-5,TRBJ2-2,many,TRBD2,CASSEPGLAGATGELFF,TGTGCCAGCAGCGAACCGGGACTAGCGGGAGCCACCGGGGAGCTGTTTTTT
TRBV7-9,TRBJ2-7,few,NA,CASSIVPRGNYEQYF,TGTGCCAGCAGCATCGTACCACGGGGGAACTACGAGCAGTACTTC
TRBV28,TRBJ2-7,many,NA,CASSLGQEVEQYF,TGTGCCAGCAGTTTGGGGCAGGAGGTCGAGCAGTACTTC
TRBV28,TRBJ1-3,few,NA,CASSPPRGPGDTIYF,TGTGCCAGCAGCCCCCCCAGGGGTCCTGGGGACACCATATATTTT
TRBV19,TRBJ2-3,NA,NA,CASSPNADTQYF,TGTGCCAGTAGTCCAAACGCAGATACGCAGTATTTT
TRBV11-2,TRBJ2-5,NA,TRBD2,CVSSQWRLAGDQETQYF,TGTGTCAGCAGCCAATGGAGACTAGCGGGAGACCAAGAGACCCAGTACTTC
TRBV7-2,TRBJ1-2,many,TRBD1,CASSQGGSNGYTF,TGTGCCAGCAGCCAAGGGGGCTCCAATGGCTACACCTTC
TRBV10-2,TRBJ1-1,NA,NA,CASSNGGLNTEAFF,TGCGCCAGCAGTAACGGCGGCCTGAACACTGAAGCTTTCTTT
TRBV7-2,TRBJ2-6,NA,NA,CASSLTARGAGANVLTF,TGTGCCAGCAGCTTAACCGCCAGGGGAGCTGGGGCCAACGTCCTGACTTTC
TRBV9,TRBJ2-1,NA,TRBD2,CASSVGLAVRISYNEQFF,TGTGCCAGCAGCGTAGGACTAGCGGTTAGAATATCCTACAATGAGCAGTTCTTC
TRBV7-8,TRBJ2-5,many,NA,CASSLAVFNQETQYF,TGTGCCAGCAGCTTAGCTGTTTTTAACCAAGAGACCCAGTACTTC
TRBV2,TRBJ2-1,NA,NA,CASTLPTSNEQFF,TGTGCCAGCACTCTACCCACTTCCAATGAGCAGTTCTTC
TRBV29-1,TRBJ1-5,many,NA,CSVAEFWNQPQHF,TGCAGCGTTGCGGAGTTCTGGAATCAGCCCCAGCATTTT